These 2 T cell receptor beta chains originate from one sample sequenced in a study of beta chain features in type 1 diabetes. The investigators reverse transcribed all of the isolated RNA, so they sequenced expressed TCRB transcripts. Repertoires were generated with immunoSEQ multiplex PCR, while TCRdb's copy carries only in-frame clones and drops some. The sample contains hundreds of thousands of clones, roughly an eighth of which appear only once. The sample was naive CD4+ T cells from blood. The receptors derive from a woman between 18 and 29 years old in good health.

This clone was detected a few times. The V gene is TRBV7-9, the J gene TRBJ2-3, with a possible D match to TRBD2 (5 bases). Per germline, CDR1 SEHNR and CDR2 FQNEAQ (reference sequence). The CDR3 spans 15 residues. Trimming stripped 5 bases from V and 0 bases from J, with 12 bases between. In DNA form, the CDR3 reads TGTGCCAGCAGCCGTGGCAGGACTAGCACAGATACGCAGTATTTT. Protein product: CASSRGRTSTDTQYF.

The chain links TRBV5-1 to TRBJ2-3, with TRBD2 matching over 7 bases. Germline assignment: CDR1 SGHRS and CDR2 YFSETQ. The V gene end was trimmed by 6 bases and the J gene end by 2 bases; junction bases not matched to a gene: 6. The CDR3 contains 14 residues. The CDR3 protein is CASKVSGVTDTQYF. In nucleotides, the CDR3 is TGCGCCAGCAAAGTGAGCGGGGTCACAGATACGCAGTATTTT. Using reference TRBV5-1 and TRBJ2-3 for the parts outside the CDR3, the full variable domain is KAGVTQTPRYLIKTRGQQVTLSCSPISGHRSVSWYQQTPGQGLQFLFEYFSETQRNKGNFPGRFSGRQFSNSRSEMNVSTLELGDSALYLCASKVSGVTDTQYFGPGTRLTVL.